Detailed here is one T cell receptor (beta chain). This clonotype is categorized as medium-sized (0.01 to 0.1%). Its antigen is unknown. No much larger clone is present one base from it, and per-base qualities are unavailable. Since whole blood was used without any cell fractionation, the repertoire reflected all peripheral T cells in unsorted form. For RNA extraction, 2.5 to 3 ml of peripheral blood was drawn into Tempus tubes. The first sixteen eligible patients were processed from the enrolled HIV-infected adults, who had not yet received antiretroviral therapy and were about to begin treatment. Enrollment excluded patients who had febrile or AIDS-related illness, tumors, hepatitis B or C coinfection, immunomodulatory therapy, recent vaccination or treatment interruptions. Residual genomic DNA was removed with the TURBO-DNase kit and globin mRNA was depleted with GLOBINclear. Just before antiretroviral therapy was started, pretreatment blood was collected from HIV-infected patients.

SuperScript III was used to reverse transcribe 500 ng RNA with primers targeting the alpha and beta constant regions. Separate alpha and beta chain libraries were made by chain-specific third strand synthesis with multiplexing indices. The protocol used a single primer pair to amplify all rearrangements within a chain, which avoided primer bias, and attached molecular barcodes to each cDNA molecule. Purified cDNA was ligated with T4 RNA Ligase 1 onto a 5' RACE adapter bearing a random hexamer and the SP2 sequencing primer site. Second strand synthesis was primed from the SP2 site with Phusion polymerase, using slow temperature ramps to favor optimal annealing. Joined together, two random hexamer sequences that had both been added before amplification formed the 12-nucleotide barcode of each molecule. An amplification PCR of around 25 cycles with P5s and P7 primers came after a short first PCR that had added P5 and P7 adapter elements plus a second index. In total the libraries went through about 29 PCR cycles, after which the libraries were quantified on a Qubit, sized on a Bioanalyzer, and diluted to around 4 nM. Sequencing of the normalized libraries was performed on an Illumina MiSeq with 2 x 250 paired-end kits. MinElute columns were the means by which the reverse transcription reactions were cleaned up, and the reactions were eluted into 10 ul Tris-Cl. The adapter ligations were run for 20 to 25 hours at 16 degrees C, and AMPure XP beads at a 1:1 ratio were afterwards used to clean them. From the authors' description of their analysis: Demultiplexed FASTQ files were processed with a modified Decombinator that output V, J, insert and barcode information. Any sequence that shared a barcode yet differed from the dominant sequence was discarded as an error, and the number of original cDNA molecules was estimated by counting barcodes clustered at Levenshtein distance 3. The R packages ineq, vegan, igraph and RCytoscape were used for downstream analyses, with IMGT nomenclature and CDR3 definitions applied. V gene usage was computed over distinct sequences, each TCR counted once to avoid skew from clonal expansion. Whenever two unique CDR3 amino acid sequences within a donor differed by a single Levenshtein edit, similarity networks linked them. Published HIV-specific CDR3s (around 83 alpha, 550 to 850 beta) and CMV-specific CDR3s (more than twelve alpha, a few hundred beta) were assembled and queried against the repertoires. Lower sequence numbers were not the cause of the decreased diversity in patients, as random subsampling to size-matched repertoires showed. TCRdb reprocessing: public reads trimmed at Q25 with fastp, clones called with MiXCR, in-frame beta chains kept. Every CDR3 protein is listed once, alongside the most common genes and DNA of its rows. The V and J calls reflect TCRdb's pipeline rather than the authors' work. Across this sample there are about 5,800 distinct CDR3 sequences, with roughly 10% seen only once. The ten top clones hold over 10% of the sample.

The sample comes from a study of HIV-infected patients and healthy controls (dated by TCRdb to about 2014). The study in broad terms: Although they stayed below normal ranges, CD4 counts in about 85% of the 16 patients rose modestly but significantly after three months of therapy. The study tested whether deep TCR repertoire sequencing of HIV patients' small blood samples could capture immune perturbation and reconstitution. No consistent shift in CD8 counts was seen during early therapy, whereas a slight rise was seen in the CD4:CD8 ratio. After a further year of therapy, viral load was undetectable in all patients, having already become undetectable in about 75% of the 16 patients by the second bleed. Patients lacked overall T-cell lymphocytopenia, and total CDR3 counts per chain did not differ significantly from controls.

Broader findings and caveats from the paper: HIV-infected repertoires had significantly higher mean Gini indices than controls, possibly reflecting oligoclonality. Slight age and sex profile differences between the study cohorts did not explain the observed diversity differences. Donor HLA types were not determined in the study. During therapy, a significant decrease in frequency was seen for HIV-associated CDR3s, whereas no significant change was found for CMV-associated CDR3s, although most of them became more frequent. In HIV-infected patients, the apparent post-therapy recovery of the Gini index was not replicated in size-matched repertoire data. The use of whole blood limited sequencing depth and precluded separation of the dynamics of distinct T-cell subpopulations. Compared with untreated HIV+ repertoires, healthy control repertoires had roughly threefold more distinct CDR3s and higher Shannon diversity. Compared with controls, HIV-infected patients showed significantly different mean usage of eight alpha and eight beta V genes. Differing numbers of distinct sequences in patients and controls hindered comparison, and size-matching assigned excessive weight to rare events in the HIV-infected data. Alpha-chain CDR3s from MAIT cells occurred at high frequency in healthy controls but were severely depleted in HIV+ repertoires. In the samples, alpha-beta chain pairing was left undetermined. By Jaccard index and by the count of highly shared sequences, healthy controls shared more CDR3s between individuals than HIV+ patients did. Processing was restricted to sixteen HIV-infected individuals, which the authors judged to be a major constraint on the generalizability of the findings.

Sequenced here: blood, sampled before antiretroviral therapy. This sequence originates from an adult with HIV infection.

Read as DNA, the sequence is TGCGCCAGCAGCTTGGACTGGGGCCCCAGTGTGAACACTGAAGCTTTCTTT. It translates to CASSLDWGPSVNTEAFF. Here the chain combines TRBV5-1 and TRBJ1-1, with TRBD1 perhaps the D gene, on 5 matching bases. CDR1 and CDR2 (SGHRS, YFSETQ) derive from the germline V gene. V is shortened by 0 bases, J by 0 bases, and the region joining them spans 15 bases. The CDR3 has 17 amino acids, counting the end cysteine and phenylalanine. Left in the record is the CDR3 DNA by itself, 51 bases read in frame from the first base. Full variable domain (CDR3 extended with the reference TRBV5-1 and TRBJ1-1 proteins): KAGVTQTPRYLIKTRGQQVTLSCSPISGHRSVSWYQQTPGQGLQFLFEYFSETQRNKGNFPGRFSGRQFSNSRSEMNVSTLELGDSALYLCASSLDWGPSVNTEAFFGQGTRLTVV.